The 5 T cell receptor beta chains in this list originate from one sample, sequenced in a study of shared clonotypes between healthy human individuals. The method was immunoSEQ multiplex PCR; TCRdb's version includes in-frame clones alone and lacks a portion of them. The table includes 950,000 to 1,100,000 clones, 75% to 85% detected once. The sequencing input was memory CD4+ T cells from PBMCs. Specified subset: CD45RA-negative fraction. Receptors were obtained from a man between 18 and 29 years old in good health. Some clones in this sample may be carry-over from other donors' samples.

The chain recombines TRBV25-1 with TRBJ1-1; D is undetermined. The germline gives CDR1 MGHDK, CDR2 SYGVNS. The CDR3 extends over 15 amino acids. V was trimmed by 4 bases and J by 1 base, leaving 13 bases between them. DNA for the CDR3: TGTGCCAGCAGTGCCACGAGTGCAACGAACACTGAAGCTTTCTTT. As protein: CASSATSATNTEAFF.

Concerning this clone itself: Other DNA sequences in the same sample also yield this CDR3. V and J are TRBV6-5 and TRBJ2-3; no clear D gene. This CDR3 has 14 amino acids. V lost 2 bases to trimming and J lost 0 bases, with 6 bases between them. Germline V gene data show CDR1 as MNHEY and CDR2 as SVGAGI. This CDR3 is CASSYGLSTDTQYF. The CDR3 coding sequence is TGTGCCAGCAGTTACGGGCTTAGCACAGATACGCAGTATTTT.

The chain uses TRBV10-3 and TRBJ2-1; 11 bases are shared with TRBD2. Germline V gene sequence: CDR1 ENHRY, CDR2 SYGVKD. This CDR3 contains 16 residues. V trimming: 5 bases; J trimming: 6 bases; junction bases outside the gene matches: 9. In DNA, the CDR3 is TGTGCCATCAGTCAACATAGCGGGAGGGGGTCCAATGAGCAGTTCTTC. Its translation is CAISQHSGRGSNEQFF.

This rearrangement joins TRBV5-1 to TRBJ2-7, with 7 bases lining up with TRBD2. Trimming took 0 bases from V and 2 from J; bases not matched to a gene: 5. This CDR3 spans 15 amino acids. Germline V CDR1 and CDR2: SGHRS, YFSETQ. CDR3: CASSLALAMPYEQYF. The CDR3, as DNA: TGCGCCAGCAGCTTGGCACTAGCGATGCCCTACGAGCAGTACTTC.

The V call is TRBV28, the J call TRBJ1-2; D possibly corresponds to TRBD1 (6 bases). The germline V and J ends were trimmed by 3 bases and 3 bases, with 8 bases remaining between them. This CDR3 has 13 amino acids. Germline CDR1 is MDHEN and CDR2 is SYDVKM. The CDR3 reads CASSFYRDYGYTF. The CDR3, as DNA: TGTGCCAGCAGTTTCTACAGGGACTATGGCTACACCTTC.